The T cell receptor (beta chain) under discussion was sequenced for a study of blood T cells in healthy people across ages. This clonotype was recorded a few times. Its antigen is not known. A second PCR of 7 to 11 cycles used a sample-barcoded 5' primer and a J-beta primer mix. TCRdb reanalysed the 5' RACE reads using MiXCR and keeps one entry per CDR3 protein. The sample has some 760,000 distinct CDR3 sequences; 20% to 25% are singletons. Study-level findings and limits: There were more naive CD4+ cells and higher diversity in long-lived donors than in aged donors.

This CDR3 has 15 amino acids. Per germline, CDR1 MGHRA and CDR2 YSYEKL. V shed 4 bases and J shed 5 bases, with 14 bases lying between them. These data also featured in a second study, about T cells of mothers and their children. That report notes: Reads obtained per mother exceeded 9.5 million TCR beta CDR3 reads, with several million obtained per child.

The material sequenced was blood. This chain connects TRBV4-1 to TRBJ2-2; the D is unclear. The TCR comes from a boy younger than 18 in good health. CDR3 bases: TGCGCCAGCAGCCTTTCCGCGCAACAGACCGGGGAGCTGTTTTTT. Its protein product is CASSLSAQQTGELFF.